The next 14 T cell receptor beta chains were all read from a single sample in a study of breast tumors, draining lymph nodes, adjacent tissues. TCRdb independently ran MiXCR on the multiplex PCR reads; one entry per CDR3 protein. Counted here are about 140,000 distinct CDR3 sequences, over 25% occurring once; the ten biggest clones make up about 2.5%. Samples came from axillary lymph nodes draining the breast cancer. The sample taken for sequencing was axillary lymph node tissue. All receptors come from a female donor with breast cancer. Some clones in this sample may be carry-over from other donors' samples.

This clonotype was observed at least ten times. V usage is TRBV10-3 and J usage is TRBJ2-3, with D possibly matching TRBD2 (7 bases). Trimming shortened V by 0 bases and J by 1 base, and 14 bases separated the two germline ends. Germline assignment: CDR1 ENHRY and CDR2 SYGVKD. The CDR3 is made up of 17 amino acids. The CDR3 loop is CAISESMGGLGTDTQYF. The CDR3 bases are TGTGCCATCAGTGAGTCTATGGGGGGGCTCGGCACAGATACGCAGTATTTT.

This clonotype was observed at least ten times. The V call is TRBV6-1, the J call TRBJ2-7; weak D call: TRBD2 (6 bases). Deletions cut 1 base from V and 2 bases from J, with 6 bases between. The CDR3 is 13 residues long. Germline V gene lookup returns CDR1 MNHNS and CDR2 SASEGT. The CDR3 here is CASSEGGAYEQYF. CDR3 nucleotides: TGTGCCAGCAGTGAAGGGGGGGCCTACGAGCAGTACTTC.

This clonotype has ten or more counts. The rearrangement links TRBV7-2 to TRBJ2-3, with 7 bases lining up with TRBD2. J gave up 7 bases and V 5 bases, and 15 bases lay outside the gene matches. The V gene's germline CDR1 is SGHTA and CDR2 FQGNSA. CDR3 length equals 16 residues. In DNA, the CDR3 is TGTGCCAGCAGCCCTGCTTGGGGGGGGAGGGGTTATACGCAGTATTTT. Translation gives CASSPAWGGRGYTQYF. The complete variable domain, with remaining parts taken from reference TRBV7-2 and TRBJ2-3, reads GAGVSQSPSNKVTEKGKDVELRCDPISGHTALYWYRQSLGQGLEFLIYFQGNSAPDKSGLPSDRFSAERTGGSVSTLTIQRTQQEDSAVYLCASSPAWGGRGYTQYFGPGTRLTVL.

This clonotype was picked up many times. The genes are TRBV5-8 and TRBJ2-5; 9 bases are shared with TRBD1. CDR3 length equals 15 residues. V dropped 5 bases and J dropped 4; count of bases not matched to a gene: 9. Per germline, CDR1 SGHTS and CDR2 YDEGEE. CDR3 coding DNA: TGTGCCAGCAGACGGGACAAGACAGGGGGAGAGACCCAGTACTTC. It specifies CASRRDKTGGETQYF.

This clonotype came up many times. This chain links TRBV5-5 with TRBJ2-5, with D possibly TRBD2 on 5 matching bases. Trimming took off 4 bases at V and 0 bases at J, with 19 bases between the two ends. The CDR3 runs to 17 residues. Germline assignment: CDR1 SGHKS and CDR2 YYEKEE (reference sequence). CDR3 protein: CASSMGARRGYQETQYF. DNA for the CDR3: TGTGCCAGCAGCATGGGCGCGCGGCGAGGGTACCAAGAGACCCAGTACTTC.

This chain joins TRBV20-1 and TRBJ2-5; D could derive from TRBD1 or TRBD2 (5 bases each). Per the germline V gene, CDR1 is DFQATT and CDR2 is SNEGSKA (reference sequence). V dropped 5 bases and J dropped 11 bases, with 18 bases sitting between them. The CDR3 sequence is 12 residues long. The CDR3 region has the DNA TGCAGTGCTCCTCCGGCGAGGGGTGAGCAGTACTTC. It codes for CSAPPARGEQYF.

This clonotype was recorded a few times. This chain uses TRBV4-1 with TRBJ1-5; D call uncertain. Trimming removed 0 bases at V and 6 bases at J, with 6 bases between. Germline values: CDR1 MGHRA, CDR2 YSYEKL. The CDR3 loop spans 13 amino acids. The CDR3 loop is CASSQDRVQPQHF. The DNA of the CDR3 is TGCGCCAGCAGCCAAGATCGGGTTCAGCCCCAGCATTTT.

The chain links TRBV20-1 to TRBJ1-6; D gene uncertain. The CDR3 is 14 amino acids. Looked up from germline, CDR1 is DFQATT and CDR2 is SNEGSKA (reference sequence). V was trimmed by 6 bases and J by 9 bases, leaving 18 bases between them. CDR3 nucleotides: TGCAGTGCCGGTTTAGGCGCGACGACTTCACCCCTCCACTTT. It encodes CSAGLGATTSPLHF.

This clonotype was found many times. The chain has TRBV5-8 and TRBJ1-5, with D perhaps matching TRBD1 (6 bases). The germline gives CDR1 SGHTS, CDR2 YDEGEE. CDR3 length: 16 residues. Between the trimmed V and J ends, which lost 4 bases and 0 bases, there was a span of 14 bases. The DNA for the CDR3 is TGTGCCAGCAGCGATCCAGGGGTTTATAGCAATCAGCCCCAGCATTTT. It encodes CASSDPGVYSNQPQHF.

This clonotype was found many times. The chain recombines TRBV18 with TRBJ2-3; 9 positions match TRBD2. CDR1 KGHSH and CDR2 LQKENI come from the germline V gene. CDR3 size: 16 residues. V dropped 3 bases and J dropped 1; count of bases not matched to a gene: 5. CDR3 in amino acids: CASSPRLAGGTDTQYF. CDR3 DNA: TGTGCCAGCTCACCCCGTTTAGCGGGGGGCACAGATACGCAGTATTTT.

A word on this clonotype: A much larger clone is a single base away; this may be a read error. The chain is built from TRBV11-2 and TRBJ2-1; 9 bases are shared with TRBD2. The length of the CDR3 is 15 residues. Per the germline V gene, CDR1 is SGHAT and CDR2 is FQNNGV. Trimming cost V 5 bases and J 5 bases; bases outside gene matches: 7. The CDR3 loop is CASSLRLAADNEQFF. The CDR3 DNA reads as TGTGCCAGCAGCCTTCGACTAGCGGCGGACAATGAGCAGTTCTTC.

V and J are TRBV28 and TRBJ2-3, with 7 bases matching TRBD2. The CDR3 consists of 12 residues. The ends lost 1 base at V and 13 bases at J; junction bases unmatched: 5. Germline V lookup: CDR1 MDHEN, CDR2 SYDVKM. The CDR3 reads CASSLLREREYF. CDR3 in DNA: TGTGCCAGCAGTTTATTGCGGGAGAGGGAGTATTTT.

This clonotype has at least ten counts. The J gene is TRBJ2-5, the V gene TRBV29-1, with a possible D match to TRBD2 (5 bases). The CDR3 consists of 13 residues. Germline CDR1 reads SQVTM; CDR2 reads ANQGSEA. Trimming cost V 4 bases and J 5 bases, with 14 bases left between them. The CDR3 coding sequence is TGCAGCGTTGGGGCTAGCCGAGGGGAGACCCAGTACTTC. This sequence encodes CSVGASRGETQYF.

This clonotype was counted ten times or more. The CDR3 is CASSFVGTDTQYF. In DNA form, the CDR3 reads TGTGCCAGCAGCTTTGTGGGCACAGATACGCAGTATTTT. The chain carries TRBV7-2 and TRBJ2-3; D gene unclear. This CDR3 is built from 13 residues. V was trimmed by 3 bases and J by 1 base, leaving 5 bases between them. CDR1 is SGHTA, CDR2 FQGNSA, per germline.